The 27 T cell receptor beta chains below all came from one sample that was sequenced in a study of identical twins. Using its own MiXCR run on the 5' RACE reads, TCRdb lists one record per CDR3 protein. This table has under 300,000 distinct CDR3 sequences, more than 13% appearing once. Sequencing was done on a sample of memory (CD45RO+) T cells sorted from blood. Receptors were obtained from a woman in her late teens or twenties in good health.

In this sample, this clonotype is medium-sized (0.01 to 0.1%). The genes are TRBV6-1 and TRBJ2-1; TRBD1 aligns across 11 bases. Germline CDR1 is MNHNS and CDR2 is SASEGT. Germline trimming cut 3 bases from V and 3 bases from J; bases unmatched to any gene: 1. The CDR3 spans 15 residues. The CDR3 coding sequence is TGTGCCAGCAGTGAGGGGACAGGGGGCTACAATGAGCAGTTCTTC. It codes for CASSEGTGGYNEQFF.

The chain has TRBV5-1 and TRBJ2-5; D is uncertain. CDR3 length equals 14 residues. V was trimmed by 1 base and J by 2 bases, leaving 9 bases between them. CDR1 and CDR2 from the germline V gene are SGHRS and YFSETQ. The CDR3 sequence is CASSLLHPQETQYF. The CDR3 DNA sequence: TGCGCCAGCAGCTTGCTCCACCCACAAGAGACCCAGTACTTC.

The J gene is TRBJ2-5, the V gene TRBV5-4; D ambiguous. This CDR3 contains 13 residues. Trimming stripped 0 bases from V and 5 bases from J, with 8 bases between. Germline V lookup: CDR1 SGHNT, CDR2 YYREEE (reference sequence). CDR3 residues: CASSLADRETQYF. In DNA, the CDR3 is TGTGCCAGCAGCTTGGCCGATAGGGAGACCCAGTACTTC. Full variable domain (rest looked up from reference TRBV5-4 and TRBJ2-5): ETGVTQSPTHLIKTRGQQVTLRCSSQSGHNTVSWYQQALGQGPQFIFQYYREEENGRGNFPPRFSGLQFPNYSSELNVNALELDDSALYLCASSLADRETQYFGPGTRLLVL.

The table lists this clonotype with a few counts. V usage is TRBV5-1 and J usage is TRBJ2-7; D gene uncertain. The CDR3 is 14 residues long. The germline V gene encodes CDR1 SGHRS and CDR2 YFSETQ. V was cut by 3 bases and J by 2 bases, with 12 bases left in between. The CDR3 region has the DNA TGCGCCAGCAGCTCCTCAGGCCCTACCTACGAGCAGTACTTC. Its translation is CASSSSGPTYEQYF.

As concerns this clonotype: A much larger clone differs by one base, so this may be a read error. This chain uses TRBV20-1 with TRBJ2-7; D is unresolved. The V gene's germline CDR1 is DFQATT and CDR2 SNEGSKA (reference sequence). The CDR3 loop spans 15 amino acids. Between the trimmed V and J ends, which lost 0 bases and 9 bases, there was a span of 21 bases. In DNA form, the CDR3 reads TGCAGTGCTAGAGAGAAGAGTGACTCCCCAACCGTGCAGTACTTC. Protein sequence: CSAREKSDSPTVQYF.

The chain carries TRBV30 and TRBJ1-5; 8 bases agree with TRBD1. The CDR3 has 13 amino acids. After removal of 5 bases from V and 4 bases from J, the junction contained 4 bases not matched to a gene. CDR1 and CDR2 from the germline V gene are GTSNPN and SVGIG (reference sequence). This CDR3 reads CAWQRQGNQPQHF. CDR3 DNA sequence: TGTGCCTGGCAGCGACAGGGGAATCAGCCCCAGCATTTT. The full variable domain, rest sourced from reference TRBV30 and TRBJ1-5, is SQTIHQWPATLVQPVGSPLSLECTVEGTSNPNLYWYRQAAGRGLQLLFYSVGIGQISSEVPQNLSASRPQDRQFILSSKKLLLSDSGFYLCAWQRQGNQPQHFGDGTRLSIL.

The rearrangement joins TRBV12-3 or TRBV12-4 to TRBJ2-7; TRBD2 aligns across 7 bases. This CDR3 contains 15 residues. Trimming took 0 bases from V and 3 from J; bases not matched to a gene: 5. The CDR3, as DNA: TGTGCCAGCAGTTTAGCGGGGGGGAGTCTCTACGAGCAGTACTTC. It encodes CASSLAGGSLYEQYF.

The gene calls are TRBV7-2 and TRBJ2-1; no clear D gene. CDR3 length: 14 amino acids. V was pared by 0 bases and J by 15 bases, with 18 bases between. The germline CDR1 and CDR2 sequences are SGHTA and FQGNSA. CDR3 DNA sequence: TGTGCCAGCAGCTTAGCGCCCGGTTTCTCGCCCTCGTTCTTC. Residues: CASSLAPGFSPSFF.

V usage is TRBV20-1 and J usage is TRBJ2-3; possibly TRBD2 for D (5 bases). V was cut by 0 bases and J by 2 bases, with 12 bases left in between. This CDR3 is 15 amino acids long. Germline V gene sequence: CDR1 DFQATT, CDR2 SNEGSKA (reference sequence). The CDR3 protein is CSAREMEEYTDTQYF. CDR3 nucleotides: TGCAGTGCTAGAGAGATGGAGGAGTACACAGATACGCAGTATTTT.

This clonotype was observed at least ten times. The genes are TRBV4-1 and TRBJ1-5, with D perhaps matching TRBD1 (5 bases). The CDR3 is 15 amino acids. V lost 1 base to trimming and J lost 7 bases, with 14 bases between them. The germline V gene has CDR1 MGHRA and CDR2 YSYEKL. The CDR3: CASSQGPGQWQPQHF. CDR3 nucleotide sequence: TGCGCCAGCAGCCAAGGTCCAGGGCAATGGCAGCCCCAGCATTTT.

This chain joins TRBV5-1 and TRBJ1-1; no definite D call. The CDR3 consists of 15 residues. V lost 1 base and J lost 1, with 11 bases in between. Germline CDR1 SGHRS, CDR2 YFSETQ. The CDR3 region is CASSLLADPNTEAFF. The CDR3 DNA sequence: TGCGCCAGCAGCTTGTTAGCAGACCCGAACACTGAAGCTTTCTTT.

The sample holds one count of this clonotype. The V and J genes are TRBV5-1 and TRBJ2-7; 9 bases align to TRBD1. The CDR3 consists of 14 residues. Germline V lookup: CDR1 SGHRS, CDR2 YFSETQ. With V trimmed by 7 bases and J by 2 bases, 7 bases remained unmatched. The CDR3 DNA reads TGCGCCAGCTCTGACAGGGGGGGTCCCTACGAGCAGTACTTC. As protein: CASSDRGGPYEQYF.

This clonotype was recorded a few times. The J gene is TRBJ2-1, the V gene TRBV12-3 or TRBV12-4; D remains unclear. This CDR3 contains 12 residues. V gave up 6 bases and J gave up 6 bases, with 9 bases separating them. Here the CDR3 DNA reads TGTGCCAGCAGGGCCGACCCCAATGAGCAGTTCTTC. Amino acid sequence: CASRADPNEQFF.

In its sample, this clonotype was seen a few times. The V gene is TRBV20-1, the J gene TRBJ1-2; D remains ambiguous. With 0 bases removed from V and 0 bases from J, the gap between germline ends came to 5 bases. The germline CDR1 and CDR2 sequences are DFQATT and SNEGSKA (reference sequence). CDR3 size: 13 residues. DNA of the CDR3: TGCAGTGCTAGAGAATGGGCTAACTATGGCTACACCTTC. Translating gives CSAREWANYGYTF.

Many counts were recorded for this clonotype. This rearrangement joins TRBV6-5 to TRBJ1-1; no firm D call. The CDR3 sequence is 12 residues long. Germline CDR1 MNHEY, CDR2 SVGAGI. Trimming removed 2 bases at V and 1 base at J, with 2 bases between. CDR3: CASSYRNTEAFF. CDR3 DNA sequence: TGTGCCAGCAGTTACAGGAACACTGAAGCTTTCTTT.

This clonotype was seen a few times. V is TRBV6-1 and J is TRBJ2-2; D might be TRBD1 or TRBD2, each matching 5 bases. V was shortened by 7 bases and J by 3 bases, with 12 bases between the two germline ends. This CDR3 is 14 amino acids long. Germline loops: CDR1 MNHNS, CDR2 SASEGT. The DNA for the CDR3 is TGTGCCAGCACAAGACGGGGCGACACCGGGGAGCTGTTTTTT. Translated: CASTRRGDTGELFF.

This clonotype has just a few counts. In DNA form, the CDR3 reads TGTGCCAGTAGTGTAGTGACTGAAGCTTTCTTT. It codes for CASSVVTEAFF. The chain employs TRBV19 and TRBJ1-1, with D unresolved. The germline gives CDR1 LNHDA, CDR2 SQIVND (reference sequence). This CDR3 has 11 amino acids. The ends were cut back, 5 bases at V and 5 bases at J, with 6 bases in the middle.

This clonotype was picked up a small number of times. The CDR3 reads CASSLWGSSYNEQFF. The CDR3 DNA is TGTGCCAGCAGCTTATGGGGGAGCTCCTACAATGAGCAGTTCTTC. The chain has TRBV7-2 and TRBJ2-1; the D gene could be TRBD1 or TRBD2 (5 bases each). The V end was cut by 2 bases, the J end by 0 bases, with 8 bases between. The CDR3 has 15 residues. The V gene's germline CDR1 is SGHTA and CDR2 FQGNSA.

There are a few counts of this clonotype. The CDR3 DNA reads TGTGCCAGCAGGAGAGGGCTCAATGAGCAGTTCTTC. This encodes CASRRGLNEQFF. V usage is TRBV12-3 or TRBV12-4 and J usage is TRBJ2-1; weak D call: TRBD2 (5 bases). The V end lost 6 bases, the J end lost 6 bases, and 9 bases lay between the germline ends. The CDR3 sequence is 12 residues long.

The genes are TRBV20-1 and TRBJ1-1, with D unresolved. V dropped 3 bases and J dropped 1 base, with 6 bases sitting between them. Looked up from germline, CDR1 is DFQATT and CDR2 is SNEGSKA (reference sequence). The CDR3 has 12 amino acids. CDR3 coding DNA: TGCAGTGCTAGCGGACCGAACACTGAAGCTTTCTTT. Translation gives CSASGPNTEAFF.

This clonotype occurred many times. The chain has TRBV6-1 and TRBJ2-1; 11 bases map to TRBD2. J gave up 10 bases and V 6 bases, and 14 bases lay outside the gene matches. Germline CDR1 is MNHNS and CDR2 is SASEGT. CDR3 length equals 16 residues. The CDR3, as DNA: TGTGCCAGCAGGCTCCAAACTAGCGGGAGACTATTCGAGCAGTTCTTC. Amino acid sequence: CASRLQTSGRLFEQFF.

The V call is TRBV7-9, the J call TRBJ2-1; the match to TRBD1 covers 11 bases. The ends lost 5 bases at V and 10 bases at J; junction bases unmatched: 10. The CDR3 sequence is 15 residues long. The germline V gene encodes CDR1 SEHNR and CDR2 FQNEAQ (reference sequence). Written as DNA, the CDR3 is TGTGCCAGCAGCCCCTTACCGGGACAGGGGGACGAGCAGTTCTTC. Translating gives CASSPLPGQGDEQFF.

There are many counts of this clonotype. The chain employs TRBV12-3 or TRBV12-4 and TRBJ1-2; 9 bases align to TRBD1. The V segment lost 2 bases and the J segment 3 bases; nucleotides outside the gene matches: 1. This CDR3 has 14 residues. This CDR3 is CASSLRDRDYGYTF. In nucleotides, the CDR3 is TGTGCCAGCAGTTTAAGGGACAGGGACTATGGCTACACCTTC.

V gene TRBV12-3 or TRBV12-4 combines with J gene TRBJ2-1, with 12 bases matching TRBD1. V shed 3 bases, J shed 9 bases, and the junction held 9 bases outside the gene matches. The CDR3 is 16 amino acids. The CDR3 reads CASSFLPGQGAFEQFF. For the CDR3, the DNA is TGTGCCAGCAGTTTTCTCCCGGGACAGGGGGCGTTTGAGCAGTTCTTC.

The genes are TRBV14 and TRBJ2-5, with 9 bases fitting TRBD2. V was clipped by 4 bases and J by 2 bases; unmatched bases: 11. Germline CDR1 is SGHDN and CDR2 is FVKESK. The CDR3 loop spans 17 amino acids. CDR3 DNA: TGTGCCAGCAGCCCCTACCTGAGCGGGGGGACTCAAGAGACCCAGTACTTC. Its protein product is CASSPYLSGGTQETQYF. Full variable domain (remainder filled in from reference TRBV14 and TRBJ2-5): EAGVTQFPSHSVIEKGQTVTLRCDPISGHDNLYWYRRVMGKEIKFLLHFVKESKQDESGMPNNRFLAERTGGTYSTLKVQPAELEDSGVYFCASSPYLSGGTQETQYFGPGTRLLVL.

The V and J genes are TRBV3-1 and TRBJ1-1, with D maybe TRBD1 (6 bases). The CDR3 is made up of 15 amino acids. V lost 10 bases and J lost 1, with 19 bases in between. The germline V gene encodes CDR1 LGHDT and CDR2 YNNKEL (reference sequence). The CDR3 reads CATCQEGGANTEAFF. The CDR3 DNA follows: TGTGCCACCTGCCAAGAAGGGGGGGCGAACACTGAAGCTTTCTTT.

The CDR3 loop is CASSSPTPQETQYF. As DNA, the CDR3 is TGTGCCAGCAGTTCTCCCACTCCTCAAGAGACCCAGTACTTC. This chain joins TRBV7-4 and TRBJ2-5; D is unresolved. Germline-derived CDR1 and CDR2 are SGHVT and SQSDAQ. V was clipped by 6 bases and J by 2 bases, with 13 bases between them. The CDR3 loop spans 14 amino acids. The entire variable domain, with the rest obtained from reference TRBV7-4 and TRBJ2-5, is as follows: GAGVSQSPRYKVAKRGRDVALRCDSISGHVTLYWYRQTLGQGSEVLTYSQSDAQRDKSGRPSGRFSAERPERSVSTLKIQRTEQGDSAVYLCASSSPTPQETQYFGPGTRLLVL.